The 16 T cell receptor beta chains reported below all come from one sample, sequenced in a study of vaccination effects on CD4 cells after COVID-19. Clones were read by immunoSEQ multiplex PCR, and TCRdb kept only the in-frame ones, dropping some. This table has about 22,000 clones, about 69% appearing once. What these receptors recognize is not known. The ViraFEST assay expanded antigen-specific CD4+ T cells with viral peptide pools before sequencing. Cultured cells yielded isolated CD4+ T cells after approximately nine days. In the vaccine recipients, nucleocapsid antibodies were negative and there was no prior SARS-CoV-2 infection. Sequenced material: CD4+ T cells from PBMCs cultured with HCoV-NL63 spike peptides, taken before COVID-19 vaccination. These receptors were collected from a human donor who received a COVID-19 vaccine.

This chain uses TRBV3-1 (or the pseudogene TRBV3-2) with TRBJ2-4, with D perhaps matching TRBD1 (6 bases). CDR1 and CDR2 from the germline V gene are LGHDT and YNNKEL (reference sequence). V gave up 4 bases and J gave up 4 bases, with 17 bases separating them. The CDR3 is 16 amino acids. DNA for the CDR3: TGTGCCAGCAGCCCCCGTGGGGCAGGGGATAAAAACATTCAGTACTTC. This translates into CASSPRGAGDKNIQYF.

In this sample, this clone turned up a few times. V usage is TRBV2 and J usage is TRBJ1-1; D gene unclear. Germline V gives CDR1 SNHLY, CDR2 FYNNEI. Trimming took 6 bases from V and 1 from J, leaving 12 bases between them. The length of the CDR3 is 14 residues. The CDR3 protein is CASRKDLANTEAFF. DNA for the CDR3: TGTGCCAGCAGAAAAGACCTCGCGAACACTGAAGCTTTCTTT.

CDR3 DNA sequence: TGTGCCAGCAGTGACTCGGCTAGCGGGACCGGGGAGCTGTTTTTT. Translation gives CASSDSASGTGELFF. The chain links TRBV6-4 to TRBJ2-2; 8 nucleotides line up with TRBD2. With V trimmed by 0 bases and J by 5 bases, 2 bases remained unmatched. CDR1 and CDR2 (germline): MRHNA, SNTAGT. The CDR3 consists of 15 residues.

The chain is built from TRBV27 and TRBJ1-1; 7 nucleotides align to TRBD1. Trimming removed 5 bases from V and 10 bases from J; junction bases left unmatched: 13. The CDR3 totals 14 residues. The germline V gene encodes CDR1 MNHEY and CDR2 SMNVEV (reference sequence). CDR3 nucleotide sequence: TGTGCCAGCAGTATAAACAGGGGAGGGGAGGGAGCTTTCTTT. Translated: CASSINRGGEGAFF.

The rearrangement joins TRBV12-3 or TRBV12-4 to TRBJ1-2; the D is unclear. V lost 7 bases, J lost 4 bases, and 13 bases lay in between. The CDR3 spans 13 residues. The CDR3: CASTPTGRYGYTF. DNA for the CDR3: TGTGCCAGCACCCCAACCGGCCGCTATGGCTACACCTTC.

The rearrangement links TRBV5-1 to TRBJ2-2; TRBD2 matches 11 bases. The CDR3 has 15 amino acids. Germline V gene sequence: CDR1 SGHRS, CDR2 YFSETQ. V shed 4 bases, J shed 3 bases, and the junction held 2 bases outside the gene matches. CDR3 in amino acids: CASSLAGGDTGELFF. Written as DNA, the CDR3 is TGCGCCAGCAGCCTAGCGGGAGGTGACACCGGGGAGCTGTTTTTT.

The chain uses TRBV28 and TRBJ2-1; TRBD2 agrees at 8 bases. Germline CDR1 and CDR2: MDHEN and SYDVKM. The length of the CDR3 is 14 residues. V was pared by 5 bases and J by 1 base, with 1 base of the junction left unmatched. The CDR3 region is CASSTGGSYNEQFF. The CDR3 DNA is TGTGCCAGCAGTACGGGAGGGTCCTACAATGAGCAGTTCTTC.

This chain links TRBV7-2 with TRBJ1-2, with 9 bases lining up with TRBD1. Unmatched junction bases numbered 6, after V lost 3 bases and J lost 4 bases. Looked up from germline, CDR1 is SGHTA and CDR2 is FQGNSA. This CDR3 is built from 15 residues. The CDR3: CASSFRDRALYGYTF. CDR3 DNA: TGTGCCAGCAGCTTCAGGGACAGGGCCCTCTATGGCTACACCTTC.

CDR3 DNA sequence: TGTGCCAGCAGCTTGGACGGGGGCAATGAGCAGTTCTTC. This sequence encodes CASSLDGGNEQFF. V usage is TRBV7-2 and J usage is TRBJ2-1; TRBD2 is a possible D gene (6 bases). CDR1 and CDR2 (germline): SGHTA, FQGNSA. The length of the CDR3 is 13 residues. The V end was cut by 3 bases, the J end by 6 bases, with 9 bases between. Full variable domain (remainder filled in from reference TRBV7-2 and TRBJ2-1): GAGVSQSPSNKVTEKGKDVELRCDPISGHTALYWYRQSLGQGLEFLIYFQGNSAPDKSGLPSDRFSAERTGGSVSTLTIQRTQQEDSAVYLCASSLDGGNEQFFGPGTRLTVL.

The chain recombines TRBV9 with TRBJ1-6, with 7 bases fitting TRBD1. From germline, CDR1 is SGDLS and CDR2 YYNGEE. The CDR3 extends over 14 amino acids. V shed 0 bases and J 8 bases; nucleotides not matched to a gene: 2. The CDR3 nucleotides are TGTGCCAGCAGCGTAGGGGACAGTTATTCACCCCTCCACTTT. As protein: CASSVGDSYSPLHF.

The chain joins TRBV4-2 to TRBJ2-3, with 8 bases aligning to TRBD2. CDR3 length equals 16 residues. Trimming cost V 0 bases and J 6 bases; bases outside gene matches: 8. Germline V gene lookup returns CDR1 LGHNA and CDR2 YNFKEQ. The CDR3 DNA reads as TGTGCCAGCAGCCAAGATCGCGGGGGGCCTTGGGATACGCAGTATTTT. Protein sequence: CASSQDRGGPWDTQYF.

The chain joins TRBV4-1 to TRBJ1-1; D uncertain. Germline assignment: CDR1 MGHRA and CDR2 YSYEKL. There are 16 residues in the CDR3. The V and J ends lost 0 bases and 1 base respectively, with 12 bases between them. The CDR3 DNA sequence: TGCGCCAGCAGCCAAGATCCGAGCAGGTCGAACACTGAAGCTTTCTTT. Its translation: CASSQDPSRSNTEAFF.

This clone has more than one count but fewer than ten. The chain combines TRBV7-9 with TRBJ2-1; D may be TRBD2 (6 bases). The CDR3 consists of 15 residues. Germline V CDR1 and CDR2: SEHNR, FQNEAQ (reference sequence). V was clipped by 5 bases and J by 9 bases, with 20 bases between them. As DNA, the CDR3 is TGTGCCAGCAGCCTCTCGGGACCAGGGCGGGGTGAGCAGTTCTTC. It encodes CASSLSGPGRGEQFF.

The chain joins TRBV4-3 to TRBJ1-1, with 8 bases that match TRBD1. The ends lost 4 bases at V and 8 bases at J; junction bases unmatched: 9. CDR3 length equals 14 residues. CDR1 and CDR2 (germline): LGHNA, YSLEER. CDR3 sequence (DNA): TGCGCCAGCAGCCCCACCGGACAGGGCCTCGAAGCTTTCTTT. It specifies CASSPTGQGLEAFF.

This clone turned up a few times. The rearrangement uses TRBV5-1 and TRBJ2-7, with D perhaps being TRBD1 or TRBD2 (5 bases each). Germline V gene lookup returns CDR1 SGHRS and CDR2 YFSETQ. The CDR3 runs 14 residues. V was trimmed by 6 bases and J by 2 bases, leaving 15 bases between them. CDR3 sequence reads: CASTFGTWTYEQYF. The CDR3 nucleotides read TGCGCCAGCACCTTCGGGACGTGGACCTACGAGCAGTACTTC.

The V call is TRBV4-3, the J call TRBJ2-3, with unresolved D. The CDR3 spans 14 residues. Per germline, CDR1 LGHNA and CDR2 YSLEER. The V end was cut by 0 bases, the J end by 5 bases, with 9 bases between. This CDR3 reads CASSQDSRIDTQYF. DNA of the CDR3: TGCGCCAGCAGCCAAGATTCCCGGATAGATACGCAGTATTTT.